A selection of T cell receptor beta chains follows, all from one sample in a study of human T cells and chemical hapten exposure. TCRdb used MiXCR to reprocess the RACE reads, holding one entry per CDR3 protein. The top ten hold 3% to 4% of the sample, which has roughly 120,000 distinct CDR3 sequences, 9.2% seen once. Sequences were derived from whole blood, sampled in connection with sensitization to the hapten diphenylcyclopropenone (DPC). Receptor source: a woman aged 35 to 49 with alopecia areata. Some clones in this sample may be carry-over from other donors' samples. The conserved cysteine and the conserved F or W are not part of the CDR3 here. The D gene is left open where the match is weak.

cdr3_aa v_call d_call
ASSYDINQGWDNEQF TRBV6-2/TRBV6-3 -
SVDNTEAF TRBV29-1 -
ASSPGHSENTIY TRBV7-9 -
ASSWEGNTEAF TRBV7-9 -
SAQSGVGFGAYEQY TRBV20-1 -
ASSQPKDALSSYEQY TRBV4-3 -
ASSPPRRDVTGELF TRBV27 -
ASSQRGLRDSLYEQY TRBV4-3 -
ASSSGTGTHEQY TRBV12-3/TRBV12-4 TRBD1
ASSYSESGGGTYTDTQY TRBV6-5 TRBD2
ASSVDTGANYGYT TRBV9 -
ASSRTGSTGELF TRBV14 -
ASSQERGGDPGYSNQPQH TRBV4-2 -
ASSPGLAPYEQY TRBV7-9 TRBD2
ASSSQVTLAKNIQY TRBV7-9 -
ASKHRDGNQPQH TRBV28 -
ASSYRTGAYEQY TRBV6-6 TRBD1
ASSEAGPGTQGISGELF TRBV2 -
ASSQAILNTGELF TRBV14 -
AWSPVSTSGGANEQF TRBV30 TRBD2
ASRGGQETFYEQY TRBV7-2 TRBD1
ASSLVHGGGALEQF TRBV7-2 -
SASTGTDTQY TRBV20-1 -
AWGLNTDTQY TRBV30 -
AWSVRAGGVDTQY TRBV30 TRBD2
SVPEGYEQF TRBV29-1 -
ATRLAGNNEQF TRBV10-3 TRBD2
ASSSDRALEAF TRBV7-2 TRBD1
ASSPPGWNEQY TRBV4-1 -
AIRPTGPTGELF TRBV10-3 TRBD1
ASSQDRGDDEQY TRBV4-1 -
ASSLRSGEY TRBV7-6 -
ASSYSTGVNTGELF TRBV6-5 TRBD1
SVHPAGFQETQY TRBV29-1 -
ASSPTSGAWEQY TRBV18 TRBD2
ASSPWSGEDEQY TRBV18 -
ASSYDWGAQPQH TRBV6-2/TRBV6-3 -
ASSPERRGFTEAF TRBV12-3/TRBV12-4 -
ASSSRTGGRGQPQH TRBV5-4 TRBD1
ASSGTSGEQY TRBV6-5 TRBD2
ASSLRRGWEQY TRBV6-2/TRBV6-3 -
ASSQERTGPYEQY TRBV4-3 TRBD1
AISSGTGTSYEQY TRBV10-3 TRBD1
ASRTGTDTQY TRBV12-3/TRBV12-4 -
ASSLAGLKGNTIY TRBV7-2 -
ASSQPLETGELF TRBV4-1 -
ASSLSTGTRTEAF TRBV28 -
ASRRTGAYEQY TRBV28 TRBD1
SAPGQGAPGELF TRBV20-1 TRBD1
ASRAGTGATYEQY TRBV6-2/TRBV6-3 TRBD1
ASSPGGAETQY TRBV4-1 TRBD2